This T cell receptor (beta chain) was identified in a study of OX40 agonist ivuxolimab in advanced cancers. Study details: Ivuxolimab, which patients received intravenously every 2 weeks, was dosed at 0.01 to 10 mg/kg. Participants averaged roughly 57 years of age (range about 23 to 90) and were less than 85% male. Eligibility admitted prior anti-PD-1, anti-PD-L1 or anti-CTLA-4 therapy; roughly 40% had some.

Peripheral blood came from all dose cohorts at three timepoints. Assay used: immunoSEQ multiplex PCR; TCRdb lists only in-frame clones, some missing. There are tens of thousands of clones in the sample; 94% occur only once, and about a fifth lies in the top ten. This CDR3 has 14 residues. Per the germline V gene, CDR1 is LNHDA and CDR2 is SQIVND (reference sequence). The J segment lost 3 bases and the V segment lost 7 bases, leaving 4 bases of the junction unmatched. This sequence originates from an adult with an advanced solid tumor such as melanoma, head and neck, liver or kidney cancer. The sequenced sample was CD4+ or CD8+ T cells sorted from blood, obtained in a trial of the OX40 agonist ivuxolimab. J is TRBJ2-1 and V is TRBV19; 9 bases map to TRBD1. CDR3 sequence: CASKTGGYYNEQFF. CDR3 DNA: TGTGCCAGTAAAACAGGGGGCTACTACAATGAGCAGTTCTTC.